The rows below give T cell receptor beta chains drawn from one sample of a study of blood T cell repertoires in COVID-19. Repertoires were generated with immunoSEQ multiplex PCR, while TCRdb's copy carries only in-frame clones and drops some. Among fewer than 250,000 clones listed, roughly 80% were seen once. Material for sequencing was peripheral blood. Every receptor here comes from a human donor in a cohort sampled during active COVID-19. Each CDR3 is given without its conserved first and last residue.

CDR3aa	len	v_gene	j_gene
ATQTGYSGANVLT	13	TRBV19	TRBJ2-6
AWSLINSDQPQH	12	TRBV30	TRBJ1-5
ASSSTGGFHNSPLH	14	TRBV5-6	TRBJ1-6
ASSSLGGGGTGELF	14	TRBV27	TRBJ2-2
ASSSGTGLAGELF	13	TRBV18	TRBJ2-2
ASSLSYSNQPQH	12	TRBV18	TRBJ1-5
ASSLGLAKNIQY	12	TRBV5-1	TRBJ2-4
ASSPLEFQTDTQY	13	TRBV7-9	TRBJ2-3
ASSFGGQETQY	11	TRBV2	TRBJ2-5
ASNDLTGSSTEAF	13	TRBV6-5	TRBJ1-1
ASSPPNSPLH	10	TRBV6-6	TRBJ1-6
ASSGGNQPQH	10	TRBV3-1/TRBV3-2	TRBJ1-5
ATRYLLPNEQF	11	TRBV24-1	TRBJ2-1
ASSESVVFTEAF	12	TRBV6-1	TRBJ1-1
ASSFGVSETQY	11	TRBV7-2	TRBJ2-5